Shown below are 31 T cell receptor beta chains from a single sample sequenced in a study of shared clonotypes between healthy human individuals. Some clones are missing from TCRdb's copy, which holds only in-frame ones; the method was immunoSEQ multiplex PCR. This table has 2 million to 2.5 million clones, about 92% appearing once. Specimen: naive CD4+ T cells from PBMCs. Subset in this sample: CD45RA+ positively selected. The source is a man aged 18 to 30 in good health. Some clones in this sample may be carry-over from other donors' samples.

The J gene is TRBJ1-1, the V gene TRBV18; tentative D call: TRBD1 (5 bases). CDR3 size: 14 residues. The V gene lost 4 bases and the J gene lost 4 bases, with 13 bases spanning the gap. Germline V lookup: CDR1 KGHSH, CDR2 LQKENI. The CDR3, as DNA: TGTGCCAGCTCACGTCCGGGGCCGGTCACTGAAGCTTTCTTT. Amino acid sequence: CASSRPGPVTEAFF.

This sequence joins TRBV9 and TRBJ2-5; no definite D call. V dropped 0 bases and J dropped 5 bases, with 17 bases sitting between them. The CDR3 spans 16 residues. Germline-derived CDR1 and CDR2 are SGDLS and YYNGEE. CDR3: CASSVGLSGPRETQYF. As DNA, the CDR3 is TGTGCCAGCAGCGTAGGTTTAAGTGGCCCGCGGGAGACCCAGTACTTC. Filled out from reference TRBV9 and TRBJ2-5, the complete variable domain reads DSGVTQTPKHLITATGQRVTLRCSPRSGDLSVYWYQQSLDQGLQFLIQYYNGEERAKGNILERFSAQQFPDLHSELNLSSLELGDSALYFCASSVGLSGPRETQYFGPGTRLLVL.

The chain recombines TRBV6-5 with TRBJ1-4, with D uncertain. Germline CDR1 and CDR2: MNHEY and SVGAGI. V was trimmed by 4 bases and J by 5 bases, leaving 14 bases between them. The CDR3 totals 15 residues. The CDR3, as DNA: TGTGCCAGCAGTTCCCAGGACGGGAGAAATGAAAAACTGTTTTTT. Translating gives CASSSQDGRNEKLFF.

This CDR3 reads CAWTNGLSTDTQYF. In DNA, the CDR3 is TGTGCCTGGACTAACGGGCTGAGCACAGATACGCAGTATTTT. The gene calls are TRBV30 and TRBJ2-3; D not resolved. Looked up from germline, CDR1 is GTSNPN and CDR2 is SVGIG (reference sequence). The CDR3 runs to 14 residues. V was pared by 4 bases and J by 0 bases, with 11 bases between.

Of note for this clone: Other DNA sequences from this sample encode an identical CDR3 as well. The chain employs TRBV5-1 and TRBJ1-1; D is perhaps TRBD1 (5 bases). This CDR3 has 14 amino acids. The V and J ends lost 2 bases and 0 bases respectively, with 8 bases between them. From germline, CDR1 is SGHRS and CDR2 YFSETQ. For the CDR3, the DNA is TGCGCCAGCAGCTTTGGGGGACTGAACACTGAAGCTTTCTTT. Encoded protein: CASSFGGLNTEAFF.

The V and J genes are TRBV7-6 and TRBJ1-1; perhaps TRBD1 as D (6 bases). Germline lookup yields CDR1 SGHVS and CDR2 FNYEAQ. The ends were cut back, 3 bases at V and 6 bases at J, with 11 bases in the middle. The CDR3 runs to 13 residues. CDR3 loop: CASSLPGTSEAFF. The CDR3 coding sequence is TGTGCCAGCAGCTTGCCCGGGACATCTGAAGCTTTCTTT.

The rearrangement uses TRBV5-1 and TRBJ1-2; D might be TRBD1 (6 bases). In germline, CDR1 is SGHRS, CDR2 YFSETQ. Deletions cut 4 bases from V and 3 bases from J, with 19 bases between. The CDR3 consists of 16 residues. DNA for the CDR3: TGCGCCAGCAGCCCCGTCAGGGGTAGGGCTGACTATGGCTACACCTTC. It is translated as CASSPVRGRADYGYTF.

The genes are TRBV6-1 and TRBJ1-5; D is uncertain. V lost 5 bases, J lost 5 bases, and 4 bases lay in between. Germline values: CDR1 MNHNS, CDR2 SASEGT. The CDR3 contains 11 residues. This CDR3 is CASSSHQPQHF. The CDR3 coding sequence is TGTGCCAGCAGTAGTCATCAGCCCCAGCATTTT.

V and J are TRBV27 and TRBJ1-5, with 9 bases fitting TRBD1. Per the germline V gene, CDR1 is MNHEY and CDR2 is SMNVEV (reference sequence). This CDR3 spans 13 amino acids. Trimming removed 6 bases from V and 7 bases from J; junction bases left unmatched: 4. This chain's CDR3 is CASSPGQGQPQHF. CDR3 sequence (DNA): TGTGCCAGCAGCCCGGGACAGGGCCAGCCCCAGCATTTT.

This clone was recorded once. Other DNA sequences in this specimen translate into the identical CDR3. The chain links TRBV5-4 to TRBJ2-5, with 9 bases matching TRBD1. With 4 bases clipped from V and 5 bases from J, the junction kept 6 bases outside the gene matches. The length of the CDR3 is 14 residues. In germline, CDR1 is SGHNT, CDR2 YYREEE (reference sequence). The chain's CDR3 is CASSQQGAGETQYF. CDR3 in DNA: TGTGCCAGCAGCCAACAGGGGGCGGGGGAGACCCAGTACTTC.

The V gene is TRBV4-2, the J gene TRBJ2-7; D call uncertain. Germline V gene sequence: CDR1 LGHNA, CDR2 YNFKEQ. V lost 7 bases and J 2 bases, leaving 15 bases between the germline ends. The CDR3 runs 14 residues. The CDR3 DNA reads TGTGCCAGCATCCATTTCCCCACACCCTACGAGCAGTACTTC. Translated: CASIHFPTPYEQYF.

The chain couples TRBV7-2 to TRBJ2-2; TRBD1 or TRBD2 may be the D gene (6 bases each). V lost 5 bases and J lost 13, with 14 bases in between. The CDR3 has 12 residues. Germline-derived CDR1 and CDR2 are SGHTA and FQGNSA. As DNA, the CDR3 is TGTGCCAGCAGCCTGCGGGGACATCGGCTGTTTTTT. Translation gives CASSLRGHRLFF. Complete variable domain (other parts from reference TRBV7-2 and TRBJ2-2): GAGVSQSPSNKVTEKGKDVELRCDPISGHTALYWYRQSLGQGLEFLIYFQGNSAPDKSGLPSDRFSAERTGGSVSTLTIQRTQQEDSAVYLCASSLRGHRLFFGEGSRLTVL.

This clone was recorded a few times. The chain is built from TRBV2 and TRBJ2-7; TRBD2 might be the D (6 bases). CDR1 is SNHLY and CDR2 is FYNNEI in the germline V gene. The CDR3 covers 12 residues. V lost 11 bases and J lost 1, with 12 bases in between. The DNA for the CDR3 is TGTGCCCTCCGGAGGGGTTCCTACGAGCAGTACTTC. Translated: CALRRGSYEQYF.

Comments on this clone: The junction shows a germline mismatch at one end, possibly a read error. The CDR3 sequence is CGSTRDSADTQYF. For the CDR3, the DNA is TGTGGCAGCACCAGGGACTCAGCAGATACGCAGTATTTT. The chain joins TRBV2 to TRBJ2-3, with a tentative D call TRBD2 (6 bases). Germline V gives CDR1 SNHLY, CDR2 FYNNEI. The CDR3 is 13 residues long.

The CDR3 is CASSQEGPNYGYTF. As DNA, the CDR3 is TGTGCCAGCAGCCAAGAGGGGCCAAACTATGGCTACACCTTC. The chain carries TRBV14 and TRBJ1-2; D is perhaps TRBD1 (5 bases). Germline V gene lookup returns CDR1 SGHDN and CDR2 FVKESK. Trimming shortened V by 0 bases and J by 2 bases, and 7 bases separated the two germline ends. CDR3 length: 14 residues.

CDR3 coding DNA: TGCAGCGTTGGAGGGGAGGGCTACACCTTC. Protein: CSVGGEGYTF. V is TRBV29-1 and J is TRBJ1-2, with a weak D call TRBD1 (5 bases). V was trimmed by 4 bases and J by 8 bases, leaving 8 bases between them. The CDR3 has 10 residues. Germline assignment: CDR1 SQVTM and CDR2 ANQGSEA.

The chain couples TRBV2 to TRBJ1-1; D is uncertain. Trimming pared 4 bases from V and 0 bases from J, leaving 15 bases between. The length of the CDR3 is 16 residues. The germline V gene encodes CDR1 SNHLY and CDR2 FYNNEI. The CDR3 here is CASSGGAGSLNTEAFF. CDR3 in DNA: TGTGCCAGCAGTGGAGGAGCAGGTTCCCTGAACACTGAAGCTTTCTTT.

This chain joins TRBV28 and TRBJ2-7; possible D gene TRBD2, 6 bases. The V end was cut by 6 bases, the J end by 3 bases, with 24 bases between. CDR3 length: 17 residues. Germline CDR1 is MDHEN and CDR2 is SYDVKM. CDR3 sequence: CASSPGTLLSAGYEQYF. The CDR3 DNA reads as TGTGCCAGCAGCCCCGGGACTCTCTTGTCGGCCGGCTACGAGCAGTACTTC.

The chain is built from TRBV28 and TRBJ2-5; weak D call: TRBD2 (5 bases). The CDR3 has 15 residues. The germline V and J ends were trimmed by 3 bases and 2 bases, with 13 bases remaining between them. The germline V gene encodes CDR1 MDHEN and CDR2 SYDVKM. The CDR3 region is CASSFGGGQQETQYF. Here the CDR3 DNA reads TGTGCCAGCAGTTTTGGTGGCGGGCAGCAAGAGACCCAGTACTTC.

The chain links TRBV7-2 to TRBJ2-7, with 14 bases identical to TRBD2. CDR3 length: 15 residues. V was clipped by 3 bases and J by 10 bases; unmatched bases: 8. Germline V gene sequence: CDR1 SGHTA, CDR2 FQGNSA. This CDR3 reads CASSFGTSGSTAQYF. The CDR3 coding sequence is TGTGCCAGCAGCTTCGGGACTAGCGGGAGTACGGCTCAGTACTTC.

The CDR3 is CASSGGLAGVEETQYF. The CDR3 region has the DNA TGTGCCAGCAGCGGGGGACTAGCGGGAGTAGAAGAGACCCAGTACTTC. V and J are TRBV4-2 and TRBJ2-5; 14 positions match TRBD2. The ends lost 5 bases at V and 3 bases at J; junction bases unmatched: 5. The germline V gene has CDR1 LGHNA and CDR2 YNFKEQ. The CDR3 contains 16 residues.

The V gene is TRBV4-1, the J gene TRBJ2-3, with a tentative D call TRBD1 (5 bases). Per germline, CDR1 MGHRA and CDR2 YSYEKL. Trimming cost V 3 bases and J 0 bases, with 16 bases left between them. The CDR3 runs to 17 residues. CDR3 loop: CASSQGILGASTDTQYF. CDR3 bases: TGCGCCAGCAGCCAGGGGATACTTGGGGCTAGCACAGATACGCAGTATTTT.

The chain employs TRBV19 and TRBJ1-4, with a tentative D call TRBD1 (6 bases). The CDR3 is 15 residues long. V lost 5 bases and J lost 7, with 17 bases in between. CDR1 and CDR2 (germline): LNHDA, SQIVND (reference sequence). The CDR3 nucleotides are TGTGCCAGTAGTTCGCACCCCTCAGGGGTTGAAAAACTGTTTTTT. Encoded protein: CASSSHPSGVEKLFF.

The CDR3 reads CASSHPTGGSYGYTF. The CDR3 DNA follows: TGCGCCAGCAGCCACCCAACAGGGGGGAGCTATGGCTACACCTTC. V usage is TRBV4-1 and J usage is TRBJ1-2, with 8 nucleotides matching TRBD1. The CDR3 runs to 15 residues. V trimming: 3 bases; J trimming: 4 bases; junction bases outside the gene matches: 7. Germline CDR1 MGHRA, CDR2 YSYEKL.

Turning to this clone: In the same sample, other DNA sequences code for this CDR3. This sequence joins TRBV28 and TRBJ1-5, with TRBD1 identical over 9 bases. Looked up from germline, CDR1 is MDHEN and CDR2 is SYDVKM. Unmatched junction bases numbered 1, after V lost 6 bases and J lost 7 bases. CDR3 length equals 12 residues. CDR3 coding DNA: TGTGCCAGCAGGACAGGGGGACAGCCCCAGCATTTT. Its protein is CASRTGGQPQHF.

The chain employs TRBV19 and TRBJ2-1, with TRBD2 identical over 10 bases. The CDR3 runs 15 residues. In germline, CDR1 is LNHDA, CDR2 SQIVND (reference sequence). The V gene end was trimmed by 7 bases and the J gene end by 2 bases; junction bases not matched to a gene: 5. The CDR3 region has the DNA TGTGCCAGTACCGATCTAGCGGGGGCCTACAATGAGCAGTTCTTC. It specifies CASTDLAGAYNEQFF. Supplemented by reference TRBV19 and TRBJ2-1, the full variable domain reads DGGITQSPKYLFRKEGQNVTLSCEQNLNHDAMYWYRQDPGQGLRLIYYSQIVNDFQKGDIAEGYSVSREKKESFPLTVTSAQKNPTAFYLCASTDLAGAYNEQFFGPGTRLTVL.

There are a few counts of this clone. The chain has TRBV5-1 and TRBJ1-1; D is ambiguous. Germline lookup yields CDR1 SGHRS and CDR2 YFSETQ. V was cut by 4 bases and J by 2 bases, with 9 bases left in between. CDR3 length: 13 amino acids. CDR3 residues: CASSVVSNTEAFF. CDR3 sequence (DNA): TGCGCCAGCAGCGTAGTGAGTAACACTGAAGCTTTCTTT.

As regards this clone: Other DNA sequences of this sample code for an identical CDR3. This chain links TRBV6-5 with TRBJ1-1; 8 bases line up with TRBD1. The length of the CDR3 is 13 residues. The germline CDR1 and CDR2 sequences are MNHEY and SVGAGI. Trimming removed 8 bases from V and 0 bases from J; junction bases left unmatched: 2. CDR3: CASRDRMNTEAFF. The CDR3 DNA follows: TGTGCCAGCCGGGACAGGATGAACACTGAAGCTTTCTTT.

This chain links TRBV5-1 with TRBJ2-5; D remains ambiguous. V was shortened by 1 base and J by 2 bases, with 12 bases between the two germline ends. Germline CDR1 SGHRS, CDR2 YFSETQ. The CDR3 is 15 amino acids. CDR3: CASSLYGPGQETQYF. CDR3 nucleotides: TGCGCCAGCAGCTTGTACGGACCAGGACAAGAGACCCAGTACTTC.

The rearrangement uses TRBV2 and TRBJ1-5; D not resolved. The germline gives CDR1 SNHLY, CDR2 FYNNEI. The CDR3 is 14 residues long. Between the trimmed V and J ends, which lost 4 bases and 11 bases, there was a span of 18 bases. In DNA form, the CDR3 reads TGTGCCAGCAGTGGGTGGCAGCGAGGCCAGGCCCAGCATTTT. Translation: CASSGWQRGQAQHF.

The CDR3 nucleotides read TGTGCCAGCAGCTTAGGGACAGGGGGTTCCTACGAGCAGTACTTC. Protein product: CASSLGTGGSYEQYF. This chain connects TRBV11-1 to TRBJ2-7; 10 positions agree with TRBD1. V shed 1 base and J 1 base; nucleotides not matched to a gene: 1. CDR1 is SGHAT, CDR2 FQDESV, per germline (reference sequence). The CDR3 is made up of 15 amino acids.